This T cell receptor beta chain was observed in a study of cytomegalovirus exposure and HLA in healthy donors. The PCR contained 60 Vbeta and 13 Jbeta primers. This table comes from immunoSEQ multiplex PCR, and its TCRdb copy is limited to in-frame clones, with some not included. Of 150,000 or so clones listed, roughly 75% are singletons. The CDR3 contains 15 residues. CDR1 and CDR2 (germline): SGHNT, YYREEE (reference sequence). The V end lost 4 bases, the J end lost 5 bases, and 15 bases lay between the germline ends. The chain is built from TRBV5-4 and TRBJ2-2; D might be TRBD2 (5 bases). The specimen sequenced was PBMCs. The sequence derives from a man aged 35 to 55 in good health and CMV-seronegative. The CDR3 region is CASSDGGLTTGELFF. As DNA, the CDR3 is TGTGCCAGCAGCGACGGTGGACTCACAACCGGGGAGCTGTTTTTT.